The 23 T cell receptor beta chains reported below all come from one sample, sequenced in a study of T cells in Graves' hyperthyroidism and ophthalmopathy (dated by TCRdb to the late 2010s). The library was produced with multiplex PCR. Instrument used: Illumina HiSeq 2000. Amplification of TCR beta CDR3 regions was carried out from RNA transcripts. The TCR CDR3 was subjected to a first round of RT-PCR using the HTBI primer set and the Qiagen OneStep RT-PCR kit. The public reads were quality trimmed at Q25 with fastp and then assembled into clones with MiXCR by TCRdb, keeping productive beta chains. Rows with a matching CDR3 protein are joined into one entry that keeps the most common DNA and genes. The sample table shows a few hundred thousand distinct CDR3 sequences, and around 20% are seen once. Under 40% of the sample rests with the top ten. Material for sequencing was blood. The receptor source for this set is a man aged 45-60 years with Graves' ophthalmopathy.

This clonotype was seen many times. The J gene is TRBJ2-7, the V gene TRBV20-1; D gene uncertain. CDR1 DFQATT and CDR2 SNEGSKA come from the germline V gene (reference sequence). The V end lost 7 bases, the J end lost 7 bases, and 26 bases lay between the germline ends. The CDR3 extends over 15 amino acids. The CDR3 DNA is TGCAGTGTTCAAACCCCCGGCAGGCTGGCTCCAGAGCAGTACTTC. Amino acids: CSVQTPGRLAPEQYF.

This clonotype was counted ten times or more. This sequence joins TRBV20-1 and TRBJ2-5; D perhaps matches TRBD2 (6 bases). The CDR3 is 14 residues long. Germline V gene lookup returns CDR1 DFQATT and CDR2 SNEGSKA (reference sequence). V shed 6 bases and J shed 4 bases, with 18 bases lying between them. Written as DNA, the CDR3 is TGCAGTGCATCTCGGCAGGGACTGCGAGAGACCCAGTACTTC. It is translated as CSASRQGLRETQYF.

This clonotype was seen repeatedly, ten times or more. J is TRBJ2-1 and V is TRBV28; 12 positions match TRBD2. From germline, CDR1 is MDHEN and CDR2 SYDVKM. V shed 4 bases and J 10 bases; nucleotides not matched to a gene: 11. The CDR3 is made up of 16 amino acids. The CDR3 here is CASSSYLAGGPEEQFF. The CDR3 nucleotides are TGTGCCAGCAGTTCTTACCTAGCGGGAGGGCCAGAAGAGCAGTTCTTC.

This clonotype was observed many times. The V gene is TRBV5-1, the J gene TRBJ1-1, with D maybe TRBD1 (5 bases). This CDR3 is built from 14 residues. CDR1 is SGHRS and CDR2 is YFSETQ in the germline V gene. Trimming took 4 bases from V and 6 from J, leaving 16 bases between them. The CDR3 bases are TGCGCCAGCAGCGGCAGGGTAGGAGTCGCTGAAGCTTTCTTT. Amino acid sequence: CASSGRVGVAEAFF.

This clonotype showed up many times. The chain carries TRBV30 and TRBJ2-1, with 7 bases aligning to TRBD1. CDR3 length: 13 amino acids. The germline V gene encodes CDR1 GTSNPN and CDR2 SVGIG (reference sequence). The J segment lost 6 bases and the V segment lost 1 base, leaving 3 bases of the junction unmatched. In nucleotides, the CDR3 is TGTGCCTGGAGTGAGGGGGCTCCCAATGAGCAGTTCTTC. It encodes CAWSEGAPNEQFF.

V gene TRBV7-8 combines with J gene TRBJ1-6; D not resolved. V was clipped by 4 bases and J by 10 bases, with 14 bases between them. Germline CDR1 reads SGHVS; CDR2 reads FQNEAQ. The CDR3 is 14 residues long. CDR3 in DNA: TGTGCCAGCAGCTCCGCGCAGGCTGGATCACCCCTCCACTTT. Encoded protein: CASSSAQAGSPLHF.

Ten or more counts support this clonotype. The V gene is TRBV2, the J gene TRBJ2-7, with D perhaps TRBD1 (9 bases). Germline V gives CDR1 SNHLY, CDR2 FYNNEI. V was cut by 4 bases and J by 2 bases, with 27 bases left in between. CDR3 length equals 19 residues. The CDR3 region has the DNA TGTGCCAGCAGTGTAACCCGGACGGGGGGGACAGGGAGCACCTACGAGCAGTACTTC. Its protein product is CASSVTRTGGTGSTYEQYF.

This clonotype was detected ten times or more. The chain joins TRBV10-3 to TRBJ2-7; D may be TRBD2 (5 bases). The CDR3 is 14 residues long. Looked up from germline, CDR1 is ENHRY and CDR2 is SYGVKD. V lost 3 bases, J lost 7 bases, and 16 bases lay in between. CDR3 sequence: CAISDGGSVLEQYF. As DNA, the CDR3 is TGTGCCATCAGTGACGGCGGGTCCGTCCTGGAGCAGTACTTC.

About this clonotype: The junction departs from the called germline gene at one end, perhaps through a read error. The rearrangement links TRBV7-3 to TRBJ1-2; D call uncertain. The CDR3 has 14 residues. CDR1 is SGHTA, CDR2 FQGTGA, per germline. The CDR3 DNA sequence: TGTGCCAGCAACTTAGATCCGGGAAACTATGGCTACACCTTC. Its protein is CASNLDPGNYGYTF. Full variable domain (missing parts from reference TRBV7-3 and TRBJ1-2): GAGVSQTPSNKVTEKGKYVELRCDPISGHTALYWYRQSLGQGPEFLIYFQGTGAADDSGLPNDRFFAVRPEGSVSTLKIQRTERGDSAVYLCASNLDPGNYGYTFGSGTRLTVV.

V usage is TRBV7-3 and J usage is TRBJ1-5; D remains ambiguous. Germline V gene lookup returns CDR1 SGHTA and CDR2 FQGTGA. CDR3 size: 17 residues. The V end was cut by 5 bases, the J end by 0 bases, with 17 bases between. CDR3 protein: CASSPRQASNSNQPQHF. In nucleotides, the CDR3 is TGTGCCAGCAGCCCCCGTCAGGCTTCGAATAGCAATCAGCCCCAGCATTTT.

This clonotype showed up many times. The chain links TRBV12-3 or TRBV12-4 to TRBJ2-5; 11 nucleotides agree with TRBD2. V lost 3 bases and J lost 2; bases outside the gene matches: 5. CDR3 size: 16 residues. CDR3 residues: CASSLMSSGRQETQYF. CDR3 in DNA: TGTGCCAGCAGTTTGATGTCTAGCGGGAGGCAAGAGACCCAGTACTTC.

This clonotype turned up a few times. The chain couples TRBV14 to TRBJ2-7, with D uncertain. Germline V CDR1 and CDR2: SGHDN, FVKESK. V was shortened by 1 base and J by 3 bases, with 10 bases between the two germline ends. The length of the CDR3 is 14 residues. CDR3 DNA: TGTGCCAGCAGCCAAGGGTCAGGCAGCTACGAGCAGTACTTC. Its translation is CASSQGSGSYEQYF.

The rearrangement links TRBV20-1 to TRBJ2-5; D perhaps matches TRBD1 (6 bases). The CDR3 consists of 11 residues. Trimming shortened V by 2 bases and J by 5 bases, and 6 bases separated the two germline ends. Germline CDR1 DFQATT, CDR2 SNEGSKA (reference sequence). The CDR3 loop is CSARQGETQYF. The DNA of the CDR3 is TGCAGTGCTAGACAGGGGGAGACCCAGTACTTC.

The J gene is TRBJ2-5, the V gene TRBV6-4; D not certain. The length of the CDR3 is 13 residues. Germline-derived CDR1 and CDR2 are MRHNA and SNTAGT. V was pared by 4 bases and J by 3 bases, with 9 bases between. DNA for the CDR3: TGTGCCAGCAGTGCAGACAAGGAAGAGACCCAGTACTTC. Residues: CASSADKEETQYF.

CDR3 region: CASSYTNRLQGIYGYTF. The CDR3 DNA reads as TGTGCCAGCAGTTATACAAATCGACTACAGGGCATCTATGGCTACACCTTC. V usage is TRBV6-9 and J usage is TRBJ1-2, with D possibly being TRBD1 (6 bases). The CDR3 has 17 amino acids. Germline CDR1 and CDR2: MNHGY and SVAAGI. Trimming removed 2 bases at V and 4 bases at J, with 20 bases between.

In its sample, this clonotype was seen many times. The chain couples TRBV30 to TRBJ2-3; no definite D call. Looked up from germline, CDR1 is GTSNPN and CDR2 is SVGIG (reference sequence). The CDR3 contains 12 residues. V was cut by 1 base and J by 6 bases, with 8 bases left in between. CDR3 DNA: TGTGCCTGGAGTGCGACCGCTGATACGCAGTATTTT. Its protein product is CAWSATADTQYF.

This chain uses TRBV7-9 with TRBJ1-4; D is perhaps TRBD1 (5 bases). The CDR3 has 15 amino acids. Trimming pared 1 base from V and 6 bases from J, leaving 12 bases between. CDR1 SEHNR and CDR2 FQNEAQ come from the germline V gene (reference sequence). The CDR3 nucleotides are TGTGCCAGCAGCTTAGATCGAGGGGTTGATGAAAAACTGTTTTTT. This encodes CASSLDRGVDEKLFF.

This clonotype was observed a handful of times. J is TRBJ2-1 and V is TRBV24-1; the D is unclear. CDR3 length equals 14 residues. V lost 3 bases, J lost 6 bases, and 11 bases lay in between. Germline V gene lookup returns CDR1 KGHDR and CDR2 SFDVKD. CDR3 in amino acids: CATSDAREPNEQFF. CDR3 nucleotides: TGTGCCACCAGTGATGCACGAGAGCCCAATGAGCAGTTCTTC.

The sample holds a few counts of this clonotype. The chain couples TRBV11-2 to TRBJ1-3; no firm D call. V lost 4 bases and J 0 bases, leaving 10 bases between the germline ends. This CDR3 contains 15 residues. CDR1 SGHAT and CDR2 FQNNGV come from the germline V gene. Written as DNA, the CDR3 is TGTGCCAGCAGCTCCTTTGGATCCTCTGGAAACACCATATATTTT. Translating gives CASSSFGSSGNTIYF.

This clonotype has a handful of counts. This chain joins TRBV5-1 and TRBJ1-2; 11 bases match TRBD1. Germline V CDR1 and CDR2: SGHRS, YFSETQ. This CDR3 spans 15 amino acids. Losses at the gene ends were 0 bases for V and 5 bases for J; bases not matched to a gene: 3. This chain's CDR3 is CASSLEDRGHYGYTF. Here the CDR3 DNA reads TGCGCCAGCAGCTTGGAGGACAGGGGGCATTATGGCTACACCTTC.

The chain carries TRBV9 and TRBJ2-3; 7 nucleotides line up with TRBD2. The V and J ends lost 0 bases and 3 bases, in that order; junction bases with no gene match: 7. The CDR3 totals 16 residues. Germline V gene sequence: CDR1 SGDLS, CDR2 YYNGEE. The CDR3 is CASSVVVGGPTDTQYF. For the CDR3, the DNA is TGTGCCAGCAGCGTAGTCGTGGGAGGGCCGACAGATACGCAGTATTTT.

This clonotype occurred a few times. This rearrangement joins TRBV20-1 to TRBJ2-7; perhaps TRBD2 as D (5 bases). The CDR3 runs to 15 residues. V was pared by 2 bases and J by 4 bases, with 18 bases between. Germline V gives CDR1 DFQATT, CDR2 SNEGSKA (reference sequence). The CDR3 DNA sequence: TGCAGTGCTAGACCAGGAACTGGCGGGCATTACGAGCAGTACTTC. Translated: CSARPGTGGHYEQYF.

The chain combines TRBV12-3 or TRBV12-4 with TRBJ2-1, with 8 bases matching TRBD2. The CDR3 consists of 15 residues. The ends lost 3 bases at V and 5 bases at J; junction bases unmatched: 6. This CDR3 reads CASSFSGRGHNEQFF. The CDR3 nucleotides read TGTGCCAGCAGTTTCTCCGGGAGGGGTCACAATGAGCAGTTCTTC.